This entry features one T cell receptor beta chain sequence. Its antigen is not known. One entry per CDR3 protein, called by TCRdb with MiXCR from the RT-PCR reads. The sample yields 400,000 to 550,000 distinct CDR3 sequences, roughly 23% seen once. The data belong to a study of response to subunit inactivated influenza vaccine. Study results and caveats: It was the authors' suggestion that each seasonal influenza vaccination recruits few new T cells.

Sequenced material: CD4+ T cells sorted from PBMCs, taken 5 days after vaccination. This receptor was obtained from a man in his fifties or sixties who received an inactivated influenza vaccine.

The CDR3 DNA reads TGCAGTGCTAGAGCGGGGAGCGGTGAGCAGTTCTTC. Its translation is CSARAGSGEQFF. The gene calls are TRBV20-1 and TRBJ2-1; D may be TRBD2 (5 bases). CDR3 length equals 12 residues. Germline CDR1 DFQATT, CDR2 SNEGSKA (reference sequence). V shed 1 base and J shed 9 bases, with 10 bases lying between them.